A selection of T cell receptor beta chains follows, all from one sample in a study of PD-1 blockade in classical Hodgkin lymphoma. The method was immunoSEQ multiplex PCR; TCRdb's version includes in-frame clones alone and lacks a portion of them. The sample yields tens of thousands of clones, 77% seen once. The sample in question was peripheral blood mononuclear cells (PBMCs), obtained before the fourth cycle of nivolumab. These receptors originate from a human donor with classical Hodgkin lymphoma. The conserved cysteine and the conserved F or W are not part of the CDR3 here.

V: TRBV19
J: TRBJ1-2
CDR3: ASSLTLGTAGR

V: TRBV5-6
J: TRBJ2-5
CDR3: ASSLGLDQETQY

V: TRBV23-1
J: TRBJ2-4
CDR3: ASSPAGVRRPKNIQY

V: TRBV28
J: TRBJ2-5
CDR3: ASRSTGIETQY

V: TRBV5-1
J: TRBJ2-4
CDR3: ASSLFRDTPENIQY

V: TRBV27
J: TRBJ1-6
CDR3: ASSFSNSYNSPLH

V: TRBV28
J: TRBJ2-7
CDR3: ASTIEGRDYEQY

V: TRBV19
J: TRBJ2-7
CDR3: ASRTHLDSYEQY

V: TRBV7-9
J: TRBJ2-5
CDR3: ASSLEPQGAVGTQY

V: TRBV29-1
J: TRBJ2-3
CDR3: SVDFRGQGDTQY

V: TRBV4-1
J: TRBJ1-3
CDR3: ASSQDKQLNSGNTIY

V: TRBV5-1
J: TRBJ1-6
CDR3: ASSLAGQGRSPLH

V: TRBV4-1
J: TRBJ2-7
CDR3: ASSQDRGSYEQY

V: TRBV18
J: TRBJ1-6
CDR3: ASSRQGAEVNSPLH

V: TRBV7-3
J: TRBJ2-1
CDR3: ASSIRASRAGGHNEQF

V: TRBV7-9
J: TRBJ2-3
CDR3: ASSLGQSSDTQY

V: TRBV9
J: TRBJ2-5
CDR3: ASSVQPAGGPLGETQY